These 31 T cell receptor beta chains came from one sample sequenced in a study of T cell responses to AZD1222 COVID-19 vaccine. Produced via immunoSEQ multiplex PCR; TCRdb's table is partial and in-frame only. The sample has around 140,000 clones; approximately 91% are singletons. Here the sequenced sample was peripheral blood, taken on day 0 of AZD1222 vaccination. The receptor source for this set is an adult in good health.

This chain uses TRBV19 with TRBJ2-5; 8 bases map to TRBD2. The germline gives CDR1 LNHDA, CDR2 SQIVND (reference sequence). The CDR3 length is 13 residues. J gave up 5 bases and V 8 bases, and 7 bases lay outside the gene matches. The CDR3 sequence is CASRGGLVETQYF. The CDR3 DNA follows: TGTGCCAGTCGGGGGGGGTTAGTGGAGACCCAGTACTTC.

The J gene is TRBJ2-1, the V gene TRBV7-9, with 8 bases matching TRBD1. Trimming at V came to 1 base and at J to 4 bases, leaving 6 bases not matched to a gene. The CDR3 is 16 amino acids. Per germline, CDR1 SEHNR and CDR2 FQNEAQ (reference sequence). CDR3 sequence reads: CASSLDRTGFYNEQFF. The CDR3 DNA reads TGTGCCAGCAGCTTAGACCGGACAGGGTTTTACAATGAGCAGTTCTTC.

Concerning this clone: Different DNA sequences within this sample yield the same CDR3. The J gene is TRBJ1-1, the V gene TRBV29-1; D is unclear. The V gene's germline CDR1 is SQVTM and CDR2 ANQGSEA. The V end lost 4 bases, the J end lost 5 bases, and 8 bases lay between the germline ends. The CDR3 has 11 residues. The CDR3 DNA is TGCAGCGTTGGGGGAAGAACTGAAGCTTTCTTT. Its protein product is CSVGGRTEAFF.

The chain recombines TRBV7-3 with TRBJ1-4; D not resolved. The germline V gene has CDR1 SGHTA and CDR2 FQGTGA. The CDR3 consists of 13 residues. Trimming took off 6 bases at V and 3 bases at J, with 8 bases between the two ends. CDR3 nucleotide sequence: TGTGCCAGCAGTCTCGATGCTAATGAAAAACTGTTTTTT. This encodes CASSLDANEKLFF.

J is TRBJ1-1 and V is TRBV11-3; maybe TRBD1 (5 bases). The germline CDR1 and CDR2 sequences are SGHNT and YENEEA. The CDR3 covers 15 residues. Trimming took 1 base from V and 5 from J, leaving 14 bases between them. The CDR3 here is CASSLGGLRGTEAFF. The DNA for the CDR3 is TGTGCCAGCAGCTTAGGCGGTCTGAGGGGAACTGAAGCTTTCTTT.

The chain uses TRBV7-6 and TRBJ1-1, with unresolved D. This CDR3 comprises 18 residues. The V end lost 5 bases, the J end lost 0 bases, and 22 bases lay between the germline ends. CDR1 and CDR2 from the germline V gene are SGHVS and FNYEAQ. CDR3 nucleotides: TGTGCCAGCAGCCCCTGGAGGTCCTCCGTGGGGTTGAACACTGAAGCTTTCTTT. This codes for CASSPWRSSVGLNTEAFF. The variable domain in full, completed from reference TRBV7-6 and TRBJ1-1, reads GAGVSQSPRYKVTKRGQDVALRCDPISGHVSLYWYRQALGQGPEFLTYFNYEAQQDKSGLPNDRFSAERPEGSISTLTIQRTEQRDSAMYRCASSPWRSSVGLNTEAFFGQGTRLTVV.

This clone was observed a single time. This chain uses TRBV3-1 (or the pseudogene TRBV3-2) with TRBJ1-5, with D possibly TRBD1 on 6 matching bases. The CDR3 sequence is 16 residues long. The V end lost 0 bases, the J end lost 9 bases, and 18 bases lay between the germline ends. The V gene's germline CDR1 is LGHDT and CDR2 YNNKEL (reference sequence). CDR3 nucleotide sequence: TGTGCCAGCAGCCAAGATCCCCCAGCAGGGGATAGGCCCCAGCATTTT. It codes for CASSQDPPAGDRPQHF.

V gene TRBV4-2 combines with J gene TRBJ2-7, with TRBD1 matching over 7 bases. The germline V gene encodes CDR1 LGHNA and CDR2 YNFKEQ. The V gene end was trimmed by 0 bases and the J gene end by 2 bases; junction bases not matched to a gene: 4. This CDR3 contains 15 residues. This CDR3 reads CASSQDNTGAYEQYF. The CDR3 region has the DNA TGTGCCAGCAGCCAAGATAACACAGGGGCCTACGAGCAGTACTTC.

The chain combines TRBV3-1 (or the pseudogene TRBV3-2) with TRBJ2-2, with 10 nucleotides matching TRBD1. This CDR3 is built from 17 residues. Losses at the gene ends were 1 base for V and 6 bases for J; bases not matched to a gene: 8. The germline V gene has CDR1 LGHDT and CDR2 YNNKEL (reference sequence). CDR3 protein: CASSQGGTGVLPGELFF. The CDR3 DNA sequence: TGTGCCAGCAGCCAAGGAGGGACAGGGGTCCTCCCCGGGGAGCTGTTTTTT.

This chain connects TRBV28 to TRBJ2-7, with a weak D call TRBD2 (6 bases). There are 15 residues in the CDR3. The germline V and J ends were trimmed by 6 bases and 0 bases, with 15 bases remaining between them. The germline V gene encodes CDR1 MDHEN and CDR2 SYDVKM. CDR3: CASSRIAASSYEQYF. CDR3 nucleotide sequence: TGTGCCAGCAGCCGAATAGCGGCTAGCTCCTACGAGCAGTACTTC.

V usage is TRBV6-5 and J usage is TRBJ2-7; D remains ambiguous. The CDR3 is 15 residues long. Per the germline V gene, CDR1 is MNHEY and CDR2 is SVGAGI. Trimming removed 6 bases from V and 3 bases from J, with 18 bases in between. This CDR3 reads CASSPTPLGNYEQYF. The DNA of the CDR3 is TGTGCCAGCAGCCCAACCCCCCTTGGGAACTACGAGCAGTACTTC.

This sequence joins TRBV6-5 and TRBJ2-7, with D possibly called TRBD1 or TRBD2 (6 bases each). V was shortened by 6 bases and J by 2 bases, with 14 bases between the two germline ends. This CDR3 region has 14 residues. Looked up from germline, CDR1 is MNHEY and CDR2 is SVGAGI. This CDR3 reads CASRRGDAPYEQYF. The CDR3 nucleotides read TGTGCCAGCAGAAGGGGGGACGCACCCTACGAGCAGTACTTC.

This clone appeared once. The CDR3 DNA sequence: TGCGCCAGTACCCGGGACGACCACTACGAGCAGTACTTC. Its translation: CASTRDDHYEQYF. The V call is TRBV5-1, the J call TRBJ2-7; D possibly uses TRBD1 or TRBD2 (5 bases each). CDR1 and CDR2 (germline): SGHRS, YFSETQ. Trimming stripped 8 bases from V and 3 bases from J, with 15 bases between. The CDR3 consists of 13 residues. Full variable domain (remainder filled in from reference TRBV5-1 and TRBJ2-7): KAGVTQTPRYLIKTRGQQVTLSCSPISGHRSVSWYQQTPGQGLQFLFEYFSETQRNKGNFPGRFSGRQFSNSRSEMNVSTLELGDSALYLCASTRDDHYEQYFGPGTRLTVT.

This chain links TRBV28 with TRBJ2-7, with 7 bases aligning to TRBD1. Trimming at V came to 6 bases and at J to 2 bases, leaving 7 bases not matched to a gene. The CDR3 totals 14 residues. Germline CDR1 MDHEN, CDR2 SYDVKM. The CDR3 reads CASRANRGPYEQYF. CDR3 sequence (DNA): TGTGCCAGCAGGGCGAACAGGGGCCCCTACGAGCAGTACTTC.

J is TRBJ2-1 and V is TRBV7-9; unclear D gene. The V gene's germline CDR1 is SEHNR and CDR2 FQNEAQ (reference sequence). V shed 1 base and J shed 6 bases, with 22 bases lying between them. This CDR3 region has 18 residues. As DNA, the CDR3 is TGTGCCAGCAGCTTAGTTAGAGATCGGTGGTCATCTAGCAATGAGCAGTTCTTC. Translated: CASSLVRDRWSSSNEQFF. The full variable domain, with the rest looked up from reference TRBV7-9 and TRBJ2-1, is DTGVSQNPRHKITKRGQNVTFRCDPISEHNRLYWYRQTLGQGPEFLTYFQNEAQLEKSRLLSDRFSAERPKGSFSTLEIQRTEQGDSAMYLCASSLVRDRWSSSNEQFFGPGTRLTVL.

The chain recombines TRBV12-3 or TRBV12-4 with TRBJ1-1; D uncertain. The CDR3 has 13 residues. V was cut by 5 bases and J by 1 base, with 8 bases left in between. The chain's CDR3 is CASSGTENTEAFF. The CDR3 DNA sequence: TGTGCCAGCAGTGGCACAGAGAACACTGAAGCTTTCTTT.

CDR3 sequence (DNA): TGTGCCAGCTCACCATACGGGACTAGCGGGGGGGCCAGTAAGTCGTACGAGCAGTACTTC. It yields the protein CASSPYGTSGGASKSYEQYF. V is TRBV18 and J is TRBJ2-7; the match to TRBD2 covers 16 bases. This CDR3 contains 20 residues. The germline V gene encodes CDR1 KGHSH and CDR2 LQKENI. Trimming took 2 bases from V and 4 from J; bases not matched to a gene: 14. The complete variable domain, with remaining parts taken from reference TRBV18 and TRBJ2-7, reads NAGVMQNPRHLVRRRGQEARLRCSPMKGHSHVYWYRQLPEEGLKFMVYLQKENIIDESGMPKERFSAEFPKEGPSILRIQQVVRGDSAAYFCASSPYGTSGGASKSYEQYFGPGTRLTVT.

The CDR3 nucleotides read TGTGCCACCAGCCAGCCCGGGACAGGGGATAATTCACCCCTCCACTTT. As protein: CATSQPGTGDNSPLHF. The chain couples TRBV15 to TRBJ1-6; TRBD1 matches 10 bases. V was clipped by 5 bases and J by 5 bases; unmatched bases: 6. This CDR3 is built from 16 residues. The germline V gene has CDR1 LNHNV and CDR2 YYDKDF (reference sequence).

This chain links TRBV3-1 (or the pseudogene TRBV3-2) with TRBJ1-2, with no clear D. V lost 2 bases, J lost 3 bases, and 7 bases lay in between. Germline V gene data show CDR1 as LGHDT and CDR2 as YNNKEL (reference sequence). CDR3 length equals 13 residues. CDR3 in amino acids: CASSQFSDYGYTF. In DNA form, the CDR3 reads TGTGCCAGCAGCCAATTTAGTGACTATGGCTACACCTTC.

The chain carries TRBV10-3 and TRBJ2-7; tentative D call: TRBD2 (5 bases). CDR1 ENHRY and CDR2 SYGVKD come from the germline V gene. This CDR3 spans 13 amino acids. The V end lost 8 bases, the J end lost 5 bases, and 16 bases lay between the germline ends. The CDR3 sequence is CAIAVASPNEQYF. The CDR3 DNA is TGTGCCATCGCCGTGGCTAGCCCCAACGAGCAGTACTTC.

V is TRBV5-8 and J is TRBJ1-1; D gene uncertain. Germline CDR1 SGHTS, CDR2 YDEGEE. V was shortened by 0 bases and J by 1 base, with 4 bases between the two germline ends. CDR3 length equals 13 residues. CDR3 bases: TGTGCCAGCAGCTTGGGGCGGAACACTGAAGCTTTCTTT. This encodes CASSLGRNTEAFF.

This clone was observed a handful of times. The chain links TRBV5-4 to TRBJ1-6; 10 bases agree with TRBD1. The J segment lost 14 bases and the V segment lost 0 bases, leaving 11 bases of the junction unmatched. This CDR3 is 16 amino acids long. In germline, CDR1 is SGHNT, CDR2 YYREEE (reference sequence). The CDR3 reads CASSLAPGQGTYTLHF. For the CDR3, the DNA is TGTGCCAGCAGCTTGGCCCCGGGACAGGGGACCTACACCCTCCACTTT.

The chain carries TRBV11-2 and TRBJ1-4, with D perhaps matching TRBD1 (6 bases). This CDR3 comprises 14 residues. Germline CDR1 reads SGHAT; CDR2 reads FQNNGV. Trimming pared 5 bases from V and 7 bases from J, leaving 14 bases between. CDR3 amino acids: CASSPQGSGEKLFF. The CDR3 DNA is TGTGCCAGCAGCCCACAGGGTTCCGGTGAAAAACTGTTTTTT.

V and J are TRBV9 and TRBJ2-1; 8 bases match TRBD1. Germline V lookup: CDR1 SGDLS, CDR2 YYNGEE. Trimming took 4 bases from V and 10 from J; bases not matched to a gene: 13. This CDR3 is built from 15 residues. The CDR3 sequence is CASSPGTGFGGEQFF. DNA for the CDR3: TGTGCCAGCAGCCCTGGGACAGGTTTTGGGGGGGAGCAGTTCTTC.

This chain uses TRBV30 with TRBJ2-5; D might be TRBD2 (6 bases). Trimming shortened V by 4 bases and J by 1 base, and 7 bases separated the two germline ends. The CDR3 consists of 12 residues. Per the germline V gene, CDR1 is GTSNPN and CDR2 is SVGIG (reference sequence). The DNA of the CDR3 is TGTGCCTGGACTAGCGCCCAAGAGACCCAGTACTTC. The encoded protein is CAWTSAQETQYF.

The chain combines TRBV7-2 with TRBJ2-1; TRBD1 or TRBD2 may be the D gene (8 bases each). Germline V gene lookup returns CDR1 SGHTA and CDR2 FQGNSA. The CDR3 runs to 15 residues. V was pared by 5 bases and J by 5 bases, with 16 bases between. The CDR3 nucleotides are TGTGCCAGCAGCACAGGGGGGACTAGTCACAATGAGCAGTTCTTC. Residues: CASSTGGTSHNEQFF.

The chain employs TRBV7-2 and TRBJ2-3, with a weak D call TRBD2 (6 bases). The V gene's germline CDR1 is SGHTA and CDR2 FQGNSA. Trimming cost V 1 base and J 4 bases, with 6 bases left between them. The CDR3 runs to 13 residues. This CDR3 reads CASSLGGADTQYF. Written as DNA, the CDR3 is TGTGCCAGCAGCTTAGGCGGGGCAGATACGCAGTATTTT.

In nucleotides, the CDR3 is TGTGCCAGCTGGGGGGACAGGTGGGAGTTCTTC. As protein: CASWGDRWEFF. The rearrangement joins TRBV28 to TRBJ2-1, with TRBD1 identical over 8 bases. Germline CDR1 MDHEN, CDR2 SYDVKM. The CDR3 extends over 11 amino acids. J lost 14 bases, V lost 8 bases, and 8 bases had no gene match. Full variable domain (remainder filled in from reference TRBV28 and TRBJ2-1): DVKVTQSSRYLVKRTGEKVFLECVQDMDHENMFWYRQDPGLGLRLIYFSYDVKMKEKGDIPEGYSVSREKKERFSLILESASTNQTSMYLCASWGDRWEFFGPGTRLTVL.

The CDR3 nucleotides read TGTGCCAGCAGTGAAGTCCCGGCAGAGACCCAGTACTTC. It translates to CASSEVPAETQYF. V usage is TRBV6-1 and J usage is TRBJ2-5; D gene unclear. Germline-derived CDR1 and CDR2 are MNHNS and SASEGT. Trimming stripped 1 base from V and 4 bases from J, with 7 bases between. CDR3 length: 13 amino acids.

The V gene is TRBV12-3 or TRBV12-4, the J gene TRBJ2-1; D unclear. V lost 3 bases to trimming and J lost 4 bases, with 7 bases between them. CDR3 size: 13 residues. This chain's CDR3 is CASSFVPYNEQFF. The CDR3 DNA reads TGTGCCAGCAGTTTTGTTCCATACAATGAGCAGTTCTTC.

The chain couples TRBV28 to TRBJ1-2; no definite D call. Germline V CDR1 and CDR2: MDHEN, SYDVKM. Trimming removed 3 bases from V and 5 bases from J, with 7 bases in between. This CDR3 spans 12 amino acids. The CDR3 region is CASSFELYGYTF. CDR3 in DNA: TGTGCCAGCAGTTTCGAGCTATATGGCTACACCTTC.